This passage covers 5 T cell receptor beta chains from one sample sequenced in a study of cytomegalovirus exposure and HLA in healthy donors. PCR employed 60 Vbeta and 13 Jbeta primers. TCRdb's copy holds only in-frame clones and misses some; the assay was immunoSEQ multiplex PCR. The table records approximately 110,000 clones, roughly four fifths of them present only once. Sequenced material: PBMCs. The receptor source for this set is a man aged 25-45 years in good health and CMV-seropositive.

This sequence joins TRBV5-6 and TRBJ2-3; maybe TRBD2 (5 bases). The V end lost 1 base, the J end lost 4 bases, and 7 bases lay between the germline ends. The CDR3 contains 13 residues. CDR1 is SGHDT and CDR2 is YYEEEE in the germline V gene. The chain's CDR3 is CASSLSGADTQYF. For the CDR3, the DNA is TGTGCCAGCAGCTTGTCCGGGGCAGATACGCAGTATTTT.

This chain joins TRBV11-1 and TRBJ2-3; 11 nucleotides align to TRBD2. The CDR3 has 16 residues. Looked up from germline, CDR1 is SGHAT and CDR2 is FQDESV (reference sequence). Trimming at V came to 4 bases and at J to 3 bases, leaving 6 bases not matched to a gene. The CDR3 here is CASSSWGLAETDTQYF. CDR3 coding DNA: TGTGCCAGCAGCTCTTGGGGACTAGCGGAGACAGATACGCAGTATTTT. Variable domain in full (rest from reference TRBV11-1 and TRBJ2-3): EAEVAQSPRYKITEKSQAVAFWCDPISGHATLYWYRQILGQGPELLVQFQDESVVDDSQLPKDRFSAERLKGVDSTLKIQPAELGDSAMYLCASSSWGLAETDTQYFGPGTRLTVL.

This clone was seen a few times. This chain joins TRBV27 and TRBJ2-1; 7 bases fit TRBD2. Germline V CDR1 and CDR2: MNHEY, SMNVEV (reference sequence). This CDR3 has 14 amino acids. J gave up 2 bases and V 2 bases, and 0 bases lay outside the gene matches. The CDR3 sequence is CASSLGTTYNEQFF. As DNA, the CDR3 is TGTGCCAGCAGTTTAGGGACTACCTACAATGAGCAGTTCTTC.

V and J are TRBV6-9 and TRBJ2-6; 9 bases align to TRBD1. Germline V gene data show CDR1 as MNHGY and CDR2 as SVAAGI. V was clipped by 6 bases and J by 0 bases; unmatched bases: 9. The CDR3 covers 18 residues. The CDR3 bases are TGTGCCAGCAGACTACCGGGACAGGGTAACTCTGGGGCCAACGTCCTGACTTTC. It is translated as CASRLPGQGNSGANVLTF.

The chain combines TRBV12-2 with TRBJ2-7; the table's D call, TRBD2, has no DNA check behind it. TRBV12-2 is a pseudogene locus. The CDR3 is made up of 16 amino acids. In nucleotides, the CDR3 is TGTGCAAGTCGCCCACTCCGGGGACTAGCGGGTTACGAGCAGTACGTC. Protein product: CASRPLRGLAGYEQYV.